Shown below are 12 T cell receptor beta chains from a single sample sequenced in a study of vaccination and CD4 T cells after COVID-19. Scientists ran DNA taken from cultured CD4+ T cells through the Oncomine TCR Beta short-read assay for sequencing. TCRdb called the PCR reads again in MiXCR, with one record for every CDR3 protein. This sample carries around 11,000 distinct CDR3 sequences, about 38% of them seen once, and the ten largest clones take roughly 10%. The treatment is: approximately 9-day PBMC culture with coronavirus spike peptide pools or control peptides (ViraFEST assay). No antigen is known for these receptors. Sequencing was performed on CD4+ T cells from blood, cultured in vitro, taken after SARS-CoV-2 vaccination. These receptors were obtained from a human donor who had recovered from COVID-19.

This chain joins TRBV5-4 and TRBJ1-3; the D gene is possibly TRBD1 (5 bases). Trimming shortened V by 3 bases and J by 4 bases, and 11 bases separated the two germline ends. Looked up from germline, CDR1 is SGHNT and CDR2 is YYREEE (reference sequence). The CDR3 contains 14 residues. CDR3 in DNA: TGTGCCAGCAGCTGGGGCGGGGGAGGAAACACCATATATTTT. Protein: CASSWGGGGNTIYF.

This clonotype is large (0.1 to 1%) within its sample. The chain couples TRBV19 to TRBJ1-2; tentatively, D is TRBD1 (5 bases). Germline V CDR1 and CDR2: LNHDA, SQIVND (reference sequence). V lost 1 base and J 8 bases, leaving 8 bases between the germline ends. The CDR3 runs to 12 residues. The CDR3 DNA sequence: TGTGCCAGTAGTATAGCGGGGGACGGCTACACCTTC. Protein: CASSIAGDGYTF.

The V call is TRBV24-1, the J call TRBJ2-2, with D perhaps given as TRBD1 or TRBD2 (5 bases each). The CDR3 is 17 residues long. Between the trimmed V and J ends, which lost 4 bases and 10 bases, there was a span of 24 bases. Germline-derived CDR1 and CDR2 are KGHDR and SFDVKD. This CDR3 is CATSDILTVGAGEELFF. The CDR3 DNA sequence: TGTGCCACCAGTGACATACTGACAGTCGGTGCCGGGGAGGAGCTGTTTTTT.

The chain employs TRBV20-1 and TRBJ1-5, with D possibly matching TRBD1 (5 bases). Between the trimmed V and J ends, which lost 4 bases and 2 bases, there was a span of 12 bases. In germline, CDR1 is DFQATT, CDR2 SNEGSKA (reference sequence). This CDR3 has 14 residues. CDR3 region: CSANRGIGNQPQHF. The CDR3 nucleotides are TGCAGTGCTAACCGGGGGATTGGCAATCAGCCCCAGCATTTT.

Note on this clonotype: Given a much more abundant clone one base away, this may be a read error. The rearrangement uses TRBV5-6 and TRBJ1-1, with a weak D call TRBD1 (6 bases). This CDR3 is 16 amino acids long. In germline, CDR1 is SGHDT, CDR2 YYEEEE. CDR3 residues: CASSLLGGGGNTKAFF. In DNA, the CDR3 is TGTGCCAGCAGCTTGTTGGGGGGGGGCGGGAACACTAAAGCTTTCTTT.

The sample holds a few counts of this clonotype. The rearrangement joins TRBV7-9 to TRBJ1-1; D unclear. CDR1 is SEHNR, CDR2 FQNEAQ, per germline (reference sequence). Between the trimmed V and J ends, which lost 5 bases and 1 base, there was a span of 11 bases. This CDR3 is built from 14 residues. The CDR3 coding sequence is TGTGCCAGCAGCCGGCTTGTAGAGAACACTGAAGCTTTCTTT. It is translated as CASSRLVENTEAFF.

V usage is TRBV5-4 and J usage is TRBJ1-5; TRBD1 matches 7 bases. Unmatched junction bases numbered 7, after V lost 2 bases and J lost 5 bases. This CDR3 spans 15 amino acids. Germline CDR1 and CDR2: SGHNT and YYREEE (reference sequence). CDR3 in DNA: TGTGCCAGCAGCTTCGGGGGGCAGGGGGATCAGCCCCAGCATTTT. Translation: CASSFGGQGDQPQHF.

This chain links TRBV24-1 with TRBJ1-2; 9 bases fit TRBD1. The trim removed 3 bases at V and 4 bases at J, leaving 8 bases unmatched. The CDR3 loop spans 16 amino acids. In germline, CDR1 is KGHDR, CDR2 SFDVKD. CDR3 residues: CATSDPTDRGTYGYTF. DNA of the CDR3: TGTGCCACCAGTGATCCGACCGACAGGGGGACCTATGGCTACACCTTC.

The CDR3 protein is CASSLSYDDTDTQYF. The CDR3 DNA reads as TGTGCCAGCAGTTTATCTTACGATGACACAGATACGCAGTATTTT. V and J are TRBV27 and TRBJ2-3; no clear D gene. V was trimmed by 0 bases and J by 2 bases, leaving 9 bases between them. Germline assignment: CDR1 MNHEY and CDR2 SMNVEV (reference sequence). CDR3 length: 15 amino acids.

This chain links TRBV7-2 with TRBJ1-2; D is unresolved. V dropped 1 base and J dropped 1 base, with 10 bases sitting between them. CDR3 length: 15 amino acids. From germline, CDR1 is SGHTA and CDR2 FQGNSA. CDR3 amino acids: CASSLGAGLNYGYTF. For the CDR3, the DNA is TGTGCCAGCAGCTTAGGGGCGGGCCTTAACTATGGCTACACCTTC. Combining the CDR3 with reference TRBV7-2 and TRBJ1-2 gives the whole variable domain GAGVSQSPSNKVTEKGKDVELRCDPISGHTALYWYRQSLGQGLEFLIYFQGNSAPDKSGLPSDRFSAERTGGSVSTLTIQRTQQEDSAVYLCASSLGAGLNYGYTFGSGTRLTVV.

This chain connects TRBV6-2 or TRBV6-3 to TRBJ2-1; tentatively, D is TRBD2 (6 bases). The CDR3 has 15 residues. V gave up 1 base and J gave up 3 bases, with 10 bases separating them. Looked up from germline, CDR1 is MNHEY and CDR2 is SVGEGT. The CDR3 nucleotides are TGTGCCAGCAGTTACTGGCGGGATCTCTACAATGAGCAGTTCTTC. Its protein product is CASSYWRDLYNEQFF.

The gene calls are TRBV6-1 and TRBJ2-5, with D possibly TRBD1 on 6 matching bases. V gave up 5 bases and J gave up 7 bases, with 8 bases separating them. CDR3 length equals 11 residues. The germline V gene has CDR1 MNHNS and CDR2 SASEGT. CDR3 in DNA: TGTGCCAGCAGTCCGACAGGGACCCAGTACTTC. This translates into CASSPTGTQYF.